These 11 T cell receptor beta chains were sequenced from one sample in a study of blood T cells in healthy people across ages. A sample-barcoded 5' primer and a J-beta primer mix were used in a second PCR of about 7 to 11 cycles. TCRdb re-derived calls from the 5' RACE reads in MiXCR, one entry per CDR3 protein. This table has 700,000 or so distinct CDR3 sequences, 40% to 45% appearing once. What was sequenced was blood. The receptors come from an elderly man in good health.

This clonotype came up a few times. The chain employs TRBV20-1 and TRBJ2-4, with a tentative D call TRBD2 (5 bases). Germline-derived CDR1 and CDR2 are DFQATT and SNEGSKA (reference sequence). CDR3 length: 17 amino acids. The germline V and J ends were trimmed by 0 bases and 4 bases, with 19 bases remaining between them. CDR3 sequence (DNA): TGCAGTGCTAGAGAACTGGCATCGGAGCCGGGGAAAAACATTCAGTACTTC. Translation gives CSARELASEPGKNIQYF.

This chain uses TRBV27 with TRBJ2-5, with TRBD1 matching 8 bases. Matching the DNA end better, TRBJ2-1 makes the J call doubtful. The CDR3 totals 15 residues. Germline V gene lookup returns CDR1 MNHEY and CDR2 SMNVEV (reference sequence). The CDR3 region is CASSSMGQAQETQFF. DNA of the CDR3: TGTGCCAGCAGTTCTATGGGACAGGCCCAAGAGACCCAGTTCTTC.

The V gene is TRBV6-2 or TRBV6-3, the J gene TRBJ2-1; 11 bases fit TRBD2. The J call is uncertain, as TRBJ2-7 better fits the DNA end. In germline, CDR1 is MNHEY, CDR2 SVGEGT. The CDR3 runs 16 residues. In DNA, the CDR3 is TGTGCCAGCAGAACGAATAGCGGGGGGGCCTACAATGAGCAGTACTTC. Translating it yields CASRTNSGGAYNEQYF.

This rearrangement joins TRBV20-1 to TRBJ1-2; a possible D gene is TRBD1 (5 bases). V was trimmed by 1 base and J by 0 bases, leaving 12 bases between them. Looked up from germline, CDR1 is DFQATT and CDR2 is SNEGSKA (reference sequence). The CDR3 runs to 15 residues. CDR3 loop: CSARGGAGTNYGYTF. The CDR3 bases are TGCAGTGCTAGAGGAGGGGCCGGAACTAACTATGGCTACACCTTC.

The J gene is TRBJ2-1, the V gene TRBV4-3, with 7 bases lining up with TRBD1. The CDR3 is made up of 15 amino acids. V lost 3 bases, J lost 4 bases, and 6 bases stayed unmatched. Germline CDR1 reads LGHNA; CDR2 reads YSLEER. The CDR3 sequence: CASSQRGPLYNEQFF. The CDR3 nucleotides read TGCGCCAGCAGCCAGAGGGGGCCCCTTTACAATGAGCAGTTCTTC.

This clonotype was seen a few times. The gene calls are TRBV11-2 and TRBJ1-4; possible D gene TRBD1, 6 bases. V dropped 3 bases and J dropped 5 bases, with 16 bases sitting between them. The CDR3 is 16 amino acids. CDR1 and CDR2 (germline): SGHAT, FQNNGV. DNA for the CDR3: TGTGCCAGCAGCTTCCCGGTGGGGGCAGGAAATGAAAAACTGTTTTTT. It is translated as CASSFPVGAGNEKLFF.

This chain's CDR3 is CSASRGANYGYTF. The CDR3 nucleotides read TGCAGTGCTAGTCGGGGGGCGAACTATGGCTACACCTTC. V is TRBV20-1 and J is TRBJ1-2; tentative D call: TRBD1 (6 bases). The CDR3 runs to 13 residues. The ends were cut back, 3 bases at V and 2 bases at J, with 10 bases in the middle. In germline, CDR1 is DFQATT, CDR2 SNEGSKA (reference sequence).

This clonotype was observed a handful of times. The CDR3 DNA sequence: TGTGCCAGCAGCGCACCTAGGGGCAGCTCCTACAATGAGCAGTTCTTC. Translation: CASSAPRGSSYNEQFF. V usage is TRBV7-6 and J usage is TRBJ2-1; TRBD1 might be the D (5 bases). Germline CDR1 is SGHVS and CDR2 is FNYEAQ. V was trimmed by 5 bases and J by 0 bases, leaving 14 bases between them. This CDR3 is 16 amino acids long.

The sample holds a few counts of this clonotype. The rearrangement links TRBV2 to TRBJ1-1, with D maybe TRBD1 (5 bases). Trimming pared 3 bases from V and 5 bases from J, leaving 16 bases between. From germline, CDR1 is SNHLY and CDR2 FYNNEI. The CDR3 is 15 residues long. CDR3 DNA: TGTGCCAGCAGTGAGGGGCTCGGGGGGAATACTGAAGCTTTCTTT. It encodes CASSEGLGGNTEAFF.

V and J are TRBV28 and TRBJ1-1; D gene unclear. The CDR3 extends over 15 amino acids. Trimming took off 3 bases at V and 3 bases at J, with 14 bases between the two ends. Germline CDR1 is MDHEN and CDR2 is SYDVKM. The CDR3 DNA follows: TGTGCCAGCAGTTTCTTTGGTAGTAGGGACACTGAAGCTTTCTTT. Its protein is CASSFFGSRDTEAFF. Full variable domain (missing parts from reference TRBV28 and TRBJ1-1): DVKVTQSSRYLVKRTGEKVFLECVQDMDHENMFWYRQDPGLGLRLIYFSYDVKMKEKGDIPEGYSVSREKKERFSLILESASTNQTSMYLCASSFFGSRDTEAFFGQGTRLTVV.

This clonotype was recorded a few times. V and J are TRBV11-2 and TRBJ2-7, with 8 bases fitting TRBD2. The germline V gene has CDR1 SGHAT and CDR2 FQNNGV. The J segment lost 4 bases and the V segment lost 5 bases, leaving 7 bases of the junction unmatched. This CDR3 contains 14 residues. In nucleotides, the CDR3 is TGTGCCAGCAGCCCCACGGGAGGGTTTTACGAGCAGTACTTC. The encoded protein is CASSPTGGFYEQYF.